The T cell receptor (beta chain) under discussion was sequenced for a study of blood T cell repertoires in COVID-19. Study background: The study drew acute and convalescent COVID-19 samples from the United States, Italy and Spain. T cells, B-cell-depleted T cells, or PBMCs provided the cDNA or gDNA that served as material.

The cohort comprised adults aged about 18 to 89 years residing in some 24 US areas. The authors' processing: Nucleated cell number was recorded as an estimate derived from reference gene primer amplification. Some clones are missing from TCRdb's copy, which holds only in-frame ones; the method was immunoSEQ multiplex PCR. From that table come the V and J calls and clone size; the DNA was used to work out D and trimming. This sample has about 210,000 clones, with approximately 86% found just once. The V end was cut by 3 bases, the J end by 4 bases, with 10 bases between. Germline values: CDR1 KGHSH, CDR2 LQKENI. The CDR3 has 14 amino acids.

Sequencing input: PBMCs or T cells enriched from blood (not recorded which). The receptor was derived from a man between 18 and 29 years old with acute COVID-19. The chain links TRBV18 to TRBJ2-1; D unresolved. CDR3 in amino acids: CASSPAGEYNEQFF. The CDR3 bases are TGTGCCAGCTCACCTGCAGGCGAATACAATGAGCAGTTCTTC.